This T cell receptor (beta chain) derives from a study of tumor-infiltrating lymphocytes in glioblastoma multiforme. TCRB libraries came from RNA via three nested multiplex PCR rounds. A single record per CDR3 protein comes from TCRdb applying MiXCR to the multiplex PCR reads. The profile shows about 13,000 distinct CDR3 sequences, around 71% of them singletons. As to this clonotype: The junction differs from germline at one of its ends, possibly a read error.

From germline, CDR1 is SQVTM and CDR2 ANQGSEA. The CDR3 runs to 11 residues. This clonotype was obtained from a male donor with glioblastoma. The chain is built from TRBV29-1 and TRBJ2-1, with D uncertain. The sequenced sample consisted of brain tumor tissue. CDR3 in DNA: TGCAGCGTTCTGATGGAGTGTGAGCGGTTCTTC. Its protein is CSVLMECERFF.